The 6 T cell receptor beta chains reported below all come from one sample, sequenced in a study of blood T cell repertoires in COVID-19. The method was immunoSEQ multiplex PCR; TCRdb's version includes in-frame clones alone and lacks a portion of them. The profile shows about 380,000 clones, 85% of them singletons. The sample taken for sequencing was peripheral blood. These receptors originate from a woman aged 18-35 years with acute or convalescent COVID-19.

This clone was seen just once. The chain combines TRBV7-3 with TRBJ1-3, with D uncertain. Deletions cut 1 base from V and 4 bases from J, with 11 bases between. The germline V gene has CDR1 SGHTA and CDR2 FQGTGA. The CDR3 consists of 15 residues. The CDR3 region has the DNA TGTGCCAGCAGCTTAATGTCAACTCCCGGAAACACCATATATTTT. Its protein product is CASSLMSTPGNTIYF.

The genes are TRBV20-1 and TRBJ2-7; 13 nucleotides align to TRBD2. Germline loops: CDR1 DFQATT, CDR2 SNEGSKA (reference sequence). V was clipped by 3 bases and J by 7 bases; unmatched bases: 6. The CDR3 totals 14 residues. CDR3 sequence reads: CSASRTSGGAEQYF. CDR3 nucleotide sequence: TGCAGTGCTAGTCGGACTAGCGGGGGTGCGGAGCAGTACTTC.

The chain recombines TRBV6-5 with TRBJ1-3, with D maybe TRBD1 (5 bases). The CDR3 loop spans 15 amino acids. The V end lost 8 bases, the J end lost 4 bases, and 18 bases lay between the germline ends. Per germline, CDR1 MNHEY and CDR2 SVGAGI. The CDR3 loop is CASRPRSGLGNTIYF. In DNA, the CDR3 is TGTGCCAGCCGTCCGAGATCAGGGCTGGGAAACACCATATATTTT.

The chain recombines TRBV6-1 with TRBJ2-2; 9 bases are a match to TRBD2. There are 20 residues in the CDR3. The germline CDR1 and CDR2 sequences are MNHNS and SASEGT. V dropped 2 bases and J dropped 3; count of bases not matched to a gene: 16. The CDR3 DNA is TGTGCCAGCAGTGAATGGTGGGCTAGCGGGGTGACCTCAGACACCGGGGAGCTGTTTTTT. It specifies CASSEWWASGVTSDTGELFF.

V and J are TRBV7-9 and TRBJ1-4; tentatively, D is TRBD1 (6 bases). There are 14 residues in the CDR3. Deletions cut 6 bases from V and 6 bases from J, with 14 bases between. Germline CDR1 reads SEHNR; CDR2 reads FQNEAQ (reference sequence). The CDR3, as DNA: TGTGCCAGCAGTAAATCGGCAGGGGATGAAAAACTGTTTTTT. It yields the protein CASSKSAGDEKLFF.

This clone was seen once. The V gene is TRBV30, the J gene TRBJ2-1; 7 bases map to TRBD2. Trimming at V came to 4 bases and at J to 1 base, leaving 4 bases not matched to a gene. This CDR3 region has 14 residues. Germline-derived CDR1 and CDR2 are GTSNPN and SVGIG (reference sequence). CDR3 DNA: TGTGCCTGGAAGGTGGGGGGGTCCTACAATGAGCAGTTCTTC. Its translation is CAWKVGGSYNEQFF. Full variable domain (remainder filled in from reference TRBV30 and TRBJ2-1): SQTIHQWPATLVQPVGSPLSLECTVEGTSNPNLYWYRQAAGRGLQLLFYSVGIGQISSEVPQNLSASRPQDRQFILSSKKLLLSDSGFYLCAWKVGGSYNEQFFGPGTRLTVL.